One and the same sample provided the 19 T cell receptor beta chains below, sequenced in a study of T-cell memory formation after mild COVID-19. TCRdb used MiXCR to reprocess the 5' RACE reads, holding one entry per CDR3 protein. The sample consists of hundreds of thousands of distinct CDR3 sequences, 14% of them appearing once. The sequencing sample was made of PBMCs or a T cell subset sorted from them (not recorded which). These receptor sequences come from a man between 18 and 29 years old who had mild COVID-19 (a few samples of this study predate the infection). Cell type and time point are not known.

The V gene is TRBV7-3, the J gene TRBJ1-6, with D perhaps TRBD1 (5 bases). Germline values: CDR1 SGHTA, CDR2 FQGTGA. The CDR3 contains 14 residues. V was trimmed by 2 bases and J by 10 bases, leaving 12 bases between them. CDR3 residues: CASSLEGRGSPLHF. CDR3 DNA sequence: TGTGCCAGCAGCTTAGAGGGGAGAGGATCACCCCTCCACTTT.

This chain joins TRBV7-2 and TRBJ1-1; D not resolved. The ends were cut back, 5 bases at V and 6 bases at J, with 10 bases in the middle. The CDR3 spans 12 residues. The germline V gene has CDR1 SGHTA and CDR2 FQGNSA. The CDR3 sequence: CASSHWEAEAFF. As DNA, the CDR3 is TGTGCCAGCAGCCACTGGGAGGCTGAAGCTTTCTTT.

The genes are TRBV7-6 and TRBJ2-5; D remains unclear. The CDR3 covers 15 residues. The germline V gene has CDR1 SGHVS and CDR2 FNYEAQ. The ends were cut back, 5 bases at V and 4 bases at J, with 17 bases in the middle. The CDR3: CASSPHLGRPETQYF. The CDR3 coding sequence is TGTGCCAGCAGCCCCCACCTGGGCCGGCCAGAGACCCAGTACTTC.

The sample holds many counts of this clonotype. The chain uses TRBV12-3 or TRBV12-4 and TRBJ2-2; unclear D gene. V was clipped by 3 bases and J by 5 bases, with 10 bases between them. The CDR3 contains 14 residues. CDR3: CASSFRRRTGELFF. The CDR3 DNA reads TGTGCCAGCAGTTTTCGACGTCGGACCGGGGAGCTGTTTTTT.

The V call is TRBV19, the J call TRBJ2-3; 9 bases line up with TRBD2. CDR3 length equals 15 residues. The germline V gene encodes CDR1 LNHDA and CDR2 SQIVND (reference sequence). V was pared by 7 bases and J by 1 base, with 6 bases of the junction left unmatched. The CDR3: CASIPVAGGTDTQYF. The CDR3 nucleotides are TGTGCCAGTATCCCTGTAGCGGGGGGCACAGATACGCAGTATTTT.

The table lists this clonotype with a few counts. This chain links TRBV4-2 with TRBJ2-2; 8 nucleotides match TRBD1. The V gene's germline CDR1 is LGHNA and CDR2 YNFKEQ. Trimming took 0 bases from V and 6 from J; bases not matched to a gene: 12. The CDR3 is 18 amino acids. The CDR3 protein is CASSQDGRSRGRPGELFF. In DNA, the CDR3 is TGTGCCAGCAGCCAAGATGGGAGAAGCAGGGGGCGACCCGGGGAGCTGTTTTTT.

This chain joins TRBV12-3 or TRBV12-4 and TRBJ2-2, with 7 bases fitting TRBD2. The CDR3 loop spans 15 amino acids. Germline trimming cut 4 bases from V and 4 bases from J; bases unmatched to any gene: 6. CDR3 protein: CASSWGGMSTGELFF. The CDR3 DNA reads as TGTGCCAGCAGTTGGGGGGGAATGAGCACCGGGGAGCTGTTTTTT.

In this sample, this clonotype turned up a few times. The chain has TRBV7-9 and TRBJ1-6; a weak D match, TRBD1 (5 bases). Trimming left V 1 base short and J 10 bases short, with 5 bases between. The length of the CDR3 is 12 residues. CDR1 and CDR2 (germline): SEHNR, FQNEAQ (reference sequence). CDR3 nucleotides: TGTGCCAGCAGCTTAGAGGGGTCACCCCTCCACTTT. Residues: CASSLEGSPLHF. The entire variable domain, with the rest obtained from reference TRBV7-9 and TRBJ1-6, is as follows: DTGVSQNPRHKITKRGQNVTFRCDPISEHNRLYWYRQTLGQGPEFLTYFQNEAQLEKSRLLSDRFSAERPKGSFSTLEIQRTEQGDSAMYLCASSLEGSPLHFGNGTRLTVT.

The chain recombines TRBV11-2 with TRBJ1-1; a possible D gene is TRBD1 (6 bases). V was cut by 8 bases and J by 7 bases, with 14 bases left in between. CDR3 length: 12 residues. Looked up from germline, CDR1 is SGHAT and CDR2 is FQNNGV. CDR3 amino acids: CASRPGANEAFF. The CDR3 coding sequence is TGTGCCAGCCGCCCGGGGGCGAATGAAGCTTTCTTT.

The chain uses TRBV6-1 and TRBJ1-1; D is uncertain. Germline V gene sequence: CDR1 MNHNS, CDR2 SASEGT. The CDR3 has 13 residues. V lost 2 bases and J lost 2, with 6 bases in between. The CDR3 DNA sequence: TGTGCCAGCAGTGAAATTATAAACACTGAAGCTTTCTTT. Its protein is CASSEIINTEAFF.

V gene TRBV5-1 combines with J gene TRBJ2-7; D is perhaps TRBD1 or TRBD2 (5 bases each). V lost 1 base and J lost 3, with 8 bases in between. This CDR3 is built from 13 residues. Germline lookup yields CDR1 SGHRS and CDR2 YFSETQ. In DNA, the CDR3 is TGCGCCAGCAGCTTGTTGAGGGGCTACGAGCAGTACTTC. Its translation: CASSLLRGYEQYF.

The chain is built from TRBV5-1 and TRBJ1-5; 8 bases are shared with TRBD1. The junction had 7 bases not matched to a gene; V was cut back by 4 bases and J by 4 bases. CDR3 length: 15 residues. CDR1 is SGHRS, CDR2 YFSETQ, per germline. The CDR3 is CASSQRQGSNQPQHF. The CDR3 region has the DNA TGCGCCAGCAGCCAAAGACAGGGGTCGAATCAGCCCCAGCATTTT. Combining the CDR3 with reference TRBV5-1 and TRBJ1-5 gives the whole variable domain KAGVTQTPRYLIKTRGQQVTLSCSPISGHRSVSWYQQTPGQGLQFLFEYFSETQRNKGNFPGRFSGRQFSNSRSEMNVSTLELGDSALYLCASSQRQGSNQPQHFGDGTRLSIL.

The genes are TRBV4-1 and TRBJ1-5, with D uncertain. This CDR3 has 13 amino acids. CDR1 is MGHRA and CDR2 is YSYEKL in the germline V gene. V was cut by 3 bases and J by 8 bases, with 11 bases left in between. CDR3 protein: CASSHVVVEPQHF. The CDR3 bases are TGCGCCAGCAGCCATGTCGTGGTGGAGCCCCAGCATTTT.

In its sample, this clonotype was seen once. The chain employs TRBV6-1 and TRBJ2-3; TRBD1 agrees at 7 bases. The CDR3 has 17 residues. V dropped 4 bases and J dropped 0; count of bases not matched to a gene: 10. Looked up from germline, CDR1 is MNHNS and CDR2 is SASEGT. DNA for the CDR3: TGTGCCAGCAGTGCTAGCAACAGGGGATTTAGCACAGATACGCAGTATTTT. It encodes CASSASNRGFSTDTQYF.

The V gene is TRBV11-3, the J gene TRBJ2-1, with 8 nucleotides matching TRBD2. The CDR3 has 14 residues. Germline lookup yields CDR1 SGHNT and CDR2 YENEEA. The V segment lost 1 base and the J segment 9 bases; nucleotides outside the gene matches: 5. Here the CDR3 DNA reads TGTGCCAGCAGCTTAGCGGGGGGGCGTAGTGAGCAGTTCTTC. It codes for CASSLAGGRSEQFF.

The V gene is TRBV27, the J gene TRBJ2-7; 7 bases match TRBD2. Per the germline V gene, CDR1 is MNHEY and CDR2 is SMNVEV (reference sequence). V was clipped by 9 bases and J by 3 bases; unmatched bases: 11. The CDR3 is 14 amino acids. CDR3 residues: CASTVGGGRYEQYV. CDR3 DNA sequence: TGTGCCAGTACCGTGGGGGGGGGACGCTACGAGCAGTACGTC.

This clonotype was seen a few times. In nucleotides, the CDR3 is TGCGCCAGCAGCGAGGGGCGTACTGAAGCTTTCTTT. It translates to CASSEGRTEAFF. The chain combines TRBV5-1 with TRBJ1-1; D is perhaps TRBD1 (5 bases). Trimming removed 4 bases from V and 5 bases from J, with 9 bases in between. The CDR3 loop spans 12 amino acids. Germline assignment: CDR1 SGHRS and CDR2 YFSETQ.

A few counts support this clonotype. The chain couples TRBV19 to TRBJ1-1, with D maybe TRBD1 (5 bases). Germline assignment: CDR1 LNHDA and CDR2 SQIVND (reference sequence). The CDR3 has 13 residues. V was clipped by 9 bases and J by 6 bases, with 17 bases between them. The CDR3 DNA reads as TGTGCCAGCCATGTCGGGGGGGTCTCTGAAGCTTTCTTT. Translating it yields CASHVGGVSEAFF. Supplemented by reference TRBV19 and TRBJ1-1, the full variable domain reads DGGITQSPKYLFRKEGQNVTLSCEQNLNHDAMYWYRQDPGQGLRLIYYSQIVNDFQKGDIAEGYSVSREKKESFPLTVTSAQKNPTAFYLCASHVGGVSEAFFGQGTRLTVV.

This rearrangement joins TRBV7-2 to TRBJ1-5; no clear D gene. This CDR3 is 13 amino acids long. The V and J ends lost 5 bases and 3 bases respectively, with 8 bases between them. CDR1 is SGHTA, CDR2 FQGNSA, per germline. CDR3 sequence (DNA): TGTGCCAGCAGCCTTCGGAACAATCAGCCCCAGCATTTT. Protein product: CASSLRNNQPQHF.